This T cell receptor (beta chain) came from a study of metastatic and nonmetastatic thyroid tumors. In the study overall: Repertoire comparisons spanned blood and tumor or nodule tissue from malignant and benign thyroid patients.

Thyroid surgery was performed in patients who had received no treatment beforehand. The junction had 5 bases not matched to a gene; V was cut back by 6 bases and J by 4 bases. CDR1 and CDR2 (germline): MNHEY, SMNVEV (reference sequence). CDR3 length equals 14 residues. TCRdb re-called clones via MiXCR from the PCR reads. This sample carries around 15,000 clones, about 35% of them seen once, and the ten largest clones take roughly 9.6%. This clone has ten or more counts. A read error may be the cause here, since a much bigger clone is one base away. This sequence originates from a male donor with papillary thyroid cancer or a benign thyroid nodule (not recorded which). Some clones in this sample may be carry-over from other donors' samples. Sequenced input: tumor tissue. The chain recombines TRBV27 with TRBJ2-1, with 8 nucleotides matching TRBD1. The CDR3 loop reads CASRLTGVYNEQFF. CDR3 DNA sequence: TGTGCCAGCAGATTGACAGGGGTATACAATGAGCAGTTCTTC.